This passage covers 14 T cell receptor beta chains from one sample sequenced in a study of T cell responses to AZD1222 COVID-19 vaccine (dated by TCRdb to the early 2020s). The library was built by means of the immunoSEQ multiplex PCR assay. The table was pulled from immuneACCESS by TCRdb, which kept in-frame rearrangements only. Such tables lose some clones; where checked, under half of the loss comes from unresolved V genes, and the rest has no known cause. The sample has about 210,000 clones on record, about 94% of them singletons. The biggest ten clones account for roughly 1.8% of the sample. The label giving this sample's time point can be read as: about 28 days (+/-7) after the second vaccine dose. What the treatment or condition label conveys for this sample: meningococcal conjugate vaccine given as trial control. The starting material was peripheral blood, obtained 28 days after the second dose of the MenACWY control vaccine. These receptors came from an adult who received the MenACWY meningococcal vaccine as a control.

As for this clone: The identical CDR3 is also encoded by other nucleotide sequences in the sample. The chain joins TRBV5-1 to TRBJ1-1, with no clear D. The CDR3 contains 13 residues. Per the germline V gene, CDR1 is SGHRS and CDR2 is YFSETQ. Trimming left V 0 bases short and J 4 bases short, with 7 bases between. The CDR3 DNA follows: TGCGCCAGCAGCTTGGGCGCGGGCACTGAAGCTTTCTTT. Its translation is CASSLGAGTEAFF.

This chain links TRBV7-3 with TRBJ2-1; 10 positions match TRBD2. V was pared by 8 bases and J by 8 bases, with 9 bases of the junction left unmatched. Looked up from germline, CDR1 is SGHTA and CDR2 is FQGTGA. There are 14 residues in the CDR3. CDR3 DNA sequence: TGTGCCAGCGGAGCGGGGGGGCCGTTACATGAGCAGTTCTTC. This gives the protein CASGAGGPLHEQFF.

This CDR3 is CASSSPTGGHYGYTF. Here the CDR3 DNA reads TGTGCCAGCAGTTCTCCTACAGGGGGCCACTATGGCTACACCTTC. V gene TRBV6-5 combines with J gene TRBJ1-2, with 9 bases identical to TRBD1. Germline V gene sequence: CDR1 MNHEY, CDR2 SVGAGI. The CDR3 length is 15 residues. V trimming: 4 bases; J trimming: 3 bases; junction bases outside the gene matches: 6.

The chain employs TRBV5-1 and TRBJ2-5; 12 bases map to TRBD2. The germline V gene encodes CDR1 SGHRS and CDR2 YFSETQ. The CDR3 has 15 amino acids. The V and J ends lost 5 bases and 5 bases, in that order; junction bases with no gene match: 7. Written as DNA, the CDR3 is TGCGCCAGCAGGGAGACTAGCGGGAGCTTGGAGACCCAGTACTTC. It is translated as CASRETSGSLETQYF.

V usage is TRBV11-2 and J usage is TRBJ1-6, with a possible D match to TRBD1 (6 bases). There are 14 residues in the CDR3. From germline, CDR1 is SGHAT and CDR2 FQNNGV. V was cut by 4 bases and J by 7 bases, with 11 bases left in between. In DNA form, the CDR3 reads TGTGCCAGCAGCTACAGGGTTGGGAATTCACCCCTCCACTTT. Translating gives CASSYRVGNSPLHF.

The J gene is TRBJ1-1, the V gene TRBV5-6; TRBD1 might be the D (6 bases). The V and J ends lost 6 bases and 7 bases respectively, with 19 bases between them. Germline V lookup: CDR1 SGHDT, CDR2 YYEEEE. The CDR3 is made up of 14 amino acids. The CDR3 loop reads CASNNKDRPHEAFF. CDR3 DNA sequence: TGTGCCAGCAATAACAAAGACAGGCCCCATGAAGCTTTCTTT.

The CDR3 DNA reads TGTGCCAGCAGTATCGGCAGGGGCTCTCAGCCCCAGCATTTT. It codes for CASSIGRGSQPQHF. V usage is TRBV28 and J usage is TRBJ1-5, with a weak D call TRBD1 (6 bases). Trimming took 5 bases from V and 6 from J, leaving 14 bases between them. Germline V gene sequence: CDR1 MDHEN, CDR2 SYDVKM. The CDR3 covers 14 residues.

This chain joins TRBV3-1 (or the pseudogene TRBV3-2) and TRBJ2-7, with 14 nucleotides matching TRBD2. The length of the CDR3 is 16 residues. V dropped 3 bases and J dropped 3; count of bases not matched to a gene: 4. The germline V gene has CDR1 LGHDT and CDR2 YNNKEL (reference sequence). The CDR3 DNA reads as TGTGCCAGCAGCCAGGGAGGGACTAGCGGGGGCTACGAGCAGTACTTC. Residues: CASSQGGTSGGYEQYF.

The chain recombines TRBV10-3 with TRBJ2-7, with a weak D call TRBD2 (6 bases). V lost 1 base, J lost 13 bases, and 20 bases lay in between. There are 14 residues in the CDR3. Germline V CDR1 and CDR2: ENHRY, SYGVKD. CDR3 residues: CAISEYRSPGGPYF. The CDR3 nucleotides read TGTGCCATCAGTGAGTATCGGTCCCCCGGGGGTCCATACTTC.

This clone is a singleton in its sample. The chain uses TRBV28 and TRBJ2-7; 8 nucleotides line up with TRBD1. The CDR3 runs to 13 residues. V dropped 6 bases and J dropped 3; count of bases not matched to a gene: 4. Germline lookup yields CDR1 MDHEN and CDR2 SYDVKM. The CDR3 DNA reads TGTGCCAGCAGCCAGACAGGGGTCTACGAGCAGTACTTC. Translated, it gives CASSQTGVYEQYF.

The chain uses TRBV19 and TRBJ1-4; no definite D call. The CDR3 sequence is 12 residues long. In germline, CDR1 is LNHDA, CDR2 SQIVND (reference sequence). Trimming cost V 5 bases and J 8 bases, with 9 bases left between them. The CDR3 here is CASSSKDEKLFF. Written as DNA, the CDR3 is TGTGCCAGTAGTTCGAAAGACGAAAAACTGTTTTTT.

V is TRBV3-1 (or the pseudogene TRBV3-2) and J is TRBJ1-2; no reliable D call. CDR3 length equals 14 residues. V was cut by 3 bases and J by 0 bases, with 8 bases left in between. CDR1 and CDR2 (germline): LGHDT, YNNKEL (reference sequence). DNA of the CDR3: TGTGCCAGCAGCCACGGCGGAACTAACTATGGCTACACCTTC. It encodes CASSHGGTNYGYTF.

The genes are TRBV5-1 and TRBJ2-7; 11 bases line up with TRBD1. The CDR3 length is 16 residues. Germline V CDR1 and CDR2: SGHRS, YFSETQ. The trim removed 2 bases at V and 2 bases at J, leaving 6 bases unmatched. CDR3 in DNA: TGCGCCAGCAGCTTTGGCCCGGGACAGGGGGCCTACGAGCAGTACTTC. Amino acid sequence: CASSFGPGQGAYEQYF.

The J gene is TRBJ2-1, the V gene TRBV29-1; weak D call: TRBD2 (5 bases). The CDR3 length is 14 residues. Germline-derived CDR1 and CDR2 are SQVTM and ANQGSEA. V was shortened by 7 bases and J by 6 bases, with 19 bases between the two germline ends. The CDR3 DNA follows: TGCAGCGGGCTGGCTAGCAACTCGCCCAATGAGCAGTTCTTC. Protein product: CSGLASNSPNEQFF.